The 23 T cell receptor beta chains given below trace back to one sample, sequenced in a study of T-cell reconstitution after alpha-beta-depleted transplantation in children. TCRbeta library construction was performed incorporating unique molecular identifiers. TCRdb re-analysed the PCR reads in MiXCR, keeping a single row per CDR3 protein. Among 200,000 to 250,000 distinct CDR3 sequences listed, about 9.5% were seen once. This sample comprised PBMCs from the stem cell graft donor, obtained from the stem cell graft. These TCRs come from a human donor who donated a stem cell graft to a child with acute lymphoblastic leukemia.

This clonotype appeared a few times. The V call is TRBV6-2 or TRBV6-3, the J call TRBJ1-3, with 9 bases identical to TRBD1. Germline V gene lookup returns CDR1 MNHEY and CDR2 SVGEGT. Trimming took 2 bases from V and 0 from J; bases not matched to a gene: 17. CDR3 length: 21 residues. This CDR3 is CASSYRLPGTGPQFSGNTIYF. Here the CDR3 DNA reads TGTGCCAGCAGTTACCGCCTACCGGGGACAGGGCCCCAATTCTCTGGAAACACCATATATTTT.

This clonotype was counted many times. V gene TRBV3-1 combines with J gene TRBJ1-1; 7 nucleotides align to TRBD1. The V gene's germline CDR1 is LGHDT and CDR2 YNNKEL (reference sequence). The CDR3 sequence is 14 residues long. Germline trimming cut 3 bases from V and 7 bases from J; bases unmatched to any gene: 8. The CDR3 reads CASSHPDRFGEAFF. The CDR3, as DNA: TGTGCCAGCAGCCATCCGGACAGGTTCGGTGAAGCTTTCTTT.

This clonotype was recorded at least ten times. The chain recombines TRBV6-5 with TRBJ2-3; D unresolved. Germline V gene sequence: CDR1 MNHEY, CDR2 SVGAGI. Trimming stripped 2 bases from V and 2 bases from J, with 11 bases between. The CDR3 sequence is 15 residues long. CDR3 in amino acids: CASSYGQAHTDTQYF. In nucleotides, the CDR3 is TGTGCCAGCAGTTACGGGCAAGCACACACAGATACGCAGTATTTT.

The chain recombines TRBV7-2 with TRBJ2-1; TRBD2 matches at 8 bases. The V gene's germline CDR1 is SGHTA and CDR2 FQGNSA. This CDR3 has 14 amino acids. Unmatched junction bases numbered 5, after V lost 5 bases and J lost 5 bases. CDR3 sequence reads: CASSHRTSHNEQFF. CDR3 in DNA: TGTGCCAGCAGCCACAGGACTAGCCACAATGAGCAGTTCTTC.

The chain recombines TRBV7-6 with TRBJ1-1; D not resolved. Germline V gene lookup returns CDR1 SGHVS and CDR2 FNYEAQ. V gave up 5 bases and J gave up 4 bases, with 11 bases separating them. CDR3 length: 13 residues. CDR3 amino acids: CASSGYKGTEAFF. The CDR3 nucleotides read TGTGCCAGCAGCGGGTACAAGGGCACTGAAGCTTTCTTT.

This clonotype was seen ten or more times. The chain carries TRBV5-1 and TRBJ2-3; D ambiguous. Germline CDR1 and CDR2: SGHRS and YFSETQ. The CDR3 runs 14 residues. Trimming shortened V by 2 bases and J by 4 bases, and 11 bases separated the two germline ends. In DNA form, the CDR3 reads TGCGCCAGCAGCTTATTTGATGGGGCAGATACGCAGTATTTT. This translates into CASSLFDGADTQYF. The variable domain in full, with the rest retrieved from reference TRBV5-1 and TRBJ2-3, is KAGVTQTPRYLIKTRGQQVTLSCSPISGHRSVSWYQQTPGQGLQFLFEYFSETQRNKGNFPGRFSGRQFSNSRSEMNVSTLELGDSALYLCASSLFDGADTQYFGPGTRLTVL.

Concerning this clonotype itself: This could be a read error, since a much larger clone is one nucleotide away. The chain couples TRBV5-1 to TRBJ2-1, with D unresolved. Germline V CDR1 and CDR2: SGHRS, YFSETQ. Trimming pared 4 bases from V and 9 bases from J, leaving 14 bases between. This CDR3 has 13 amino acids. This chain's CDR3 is CASSQNGFSEQFF. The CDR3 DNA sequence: TGCGCCAGCAGCCAGAATGGCTTCAGTGAGCAGTTCTTC.

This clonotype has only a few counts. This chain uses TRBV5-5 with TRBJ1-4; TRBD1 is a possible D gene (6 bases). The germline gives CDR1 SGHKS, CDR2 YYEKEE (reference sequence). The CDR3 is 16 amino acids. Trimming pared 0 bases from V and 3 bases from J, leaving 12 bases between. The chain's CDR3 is CASSLEGVIANEKLFF. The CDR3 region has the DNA TGTGCCAGCAGCTTGGAGGGGGTTATCGCTAATGAAAAACTGTTTTTT.

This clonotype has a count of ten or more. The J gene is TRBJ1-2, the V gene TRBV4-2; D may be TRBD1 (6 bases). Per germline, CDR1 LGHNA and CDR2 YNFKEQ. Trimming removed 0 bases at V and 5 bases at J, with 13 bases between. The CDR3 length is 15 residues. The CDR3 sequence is CASSQDRGGGYGYTF. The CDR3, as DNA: TGTGCCAGCAGCCAAGATCGTGGGGGCGGTTATGGCTACACCTTC.

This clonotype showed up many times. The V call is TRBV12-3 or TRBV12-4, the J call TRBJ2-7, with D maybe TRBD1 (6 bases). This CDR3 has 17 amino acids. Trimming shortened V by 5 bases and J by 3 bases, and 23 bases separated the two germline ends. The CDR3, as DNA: TGTGCCAGCAGTCCCGGGACACATTTCAACTCTGACTACGAGCAGTACTTC. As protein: CASSPGTHFNSDYEQYF.

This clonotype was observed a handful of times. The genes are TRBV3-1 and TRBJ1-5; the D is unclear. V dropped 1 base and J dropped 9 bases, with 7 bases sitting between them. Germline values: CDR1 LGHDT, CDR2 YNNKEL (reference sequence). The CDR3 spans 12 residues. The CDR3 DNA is TGTGCCAGCAGCCAAGTACGGGGGCCCCAGCATTTT. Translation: CASSQVRGPQHF.

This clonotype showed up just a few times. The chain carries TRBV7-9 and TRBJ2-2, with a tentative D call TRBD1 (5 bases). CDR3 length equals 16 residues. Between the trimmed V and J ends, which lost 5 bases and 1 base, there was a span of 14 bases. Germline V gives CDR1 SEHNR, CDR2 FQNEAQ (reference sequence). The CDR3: CASSPRQILNTGELFF. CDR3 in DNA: TGTGCCAGCAGCCCCAGACAGATCCTGAACACCGGGGAGCTGTTTTTT.

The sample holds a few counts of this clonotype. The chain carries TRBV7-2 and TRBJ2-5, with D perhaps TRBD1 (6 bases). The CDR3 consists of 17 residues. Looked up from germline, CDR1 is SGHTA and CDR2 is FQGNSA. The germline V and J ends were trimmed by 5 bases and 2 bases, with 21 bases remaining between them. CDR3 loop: CASSPSTGFISQETQYF. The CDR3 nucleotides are TGTGCCAGCAGCCCCTCGACAGGATTCATATCGCAAGAGACCCAGTACTTC.

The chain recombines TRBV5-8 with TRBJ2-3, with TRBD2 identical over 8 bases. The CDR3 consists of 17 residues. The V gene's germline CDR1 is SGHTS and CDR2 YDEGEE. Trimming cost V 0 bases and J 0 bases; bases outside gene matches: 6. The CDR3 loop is CASSLEGLGASTDTQYF. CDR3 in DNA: TGTGCCAGCAGCTTGGAGGGACTAGGCGCGAGCACAGATACGCAGTATTTT. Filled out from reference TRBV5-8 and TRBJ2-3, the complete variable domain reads EAGVTQSPTHLIKTRGQQATLRCSPISGHTSVYWYQQALGLGLQFLLWYDEGEERNRGNFPPRFSGRQFPNYSSELNVNALELEDSALYLCASSLEGLGASTDTQYFGPGTRLTVL.

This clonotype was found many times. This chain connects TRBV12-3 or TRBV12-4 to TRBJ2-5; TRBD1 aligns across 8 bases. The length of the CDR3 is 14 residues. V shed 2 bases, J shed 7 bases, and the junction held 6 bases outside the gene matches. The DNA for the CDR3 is TGTGCCAGCAGTTTAACCAGGGGGCGAGGGACCCAGTACTTC. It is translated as CASSLTRGRGTQYF.

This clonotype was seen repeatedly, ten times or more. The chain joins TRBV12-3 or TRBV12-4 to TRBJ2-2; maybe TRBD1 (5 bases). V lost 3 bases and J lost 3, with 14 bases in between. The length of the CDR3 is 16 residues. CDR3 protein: CASSFLQGTHTGELFF. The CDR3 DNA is TGTGCCAGCAGTTTTTTGCAGGGCACCCACACCGGGGAGCTGTTTTTT.

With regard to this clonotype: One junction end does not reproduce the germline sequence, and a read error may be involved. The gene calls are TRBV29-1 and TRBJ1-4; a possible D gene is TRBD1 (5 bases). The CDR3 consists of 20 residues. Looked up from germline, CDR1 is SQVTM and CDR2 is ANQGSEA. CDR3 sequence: CSVIGTGTSSHMITNEKPFF. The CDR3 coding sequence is TGCAGCGTTATTGGGACCGGGACCTCGTCACATATGATCACTAATGAAAAACCGTTTTTT.

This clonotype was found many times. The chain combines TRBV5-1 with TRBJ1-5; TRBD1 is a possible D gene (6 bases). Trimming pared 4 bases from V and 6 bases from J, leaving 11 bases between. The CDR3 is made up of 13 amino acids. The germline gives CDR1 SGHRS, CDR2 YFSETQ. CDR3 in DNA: TGCGCCAGCAGCCCCAGGGGAGGTCAGCCCCAGCATTTT. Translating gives CASSPRGGQPQHF.

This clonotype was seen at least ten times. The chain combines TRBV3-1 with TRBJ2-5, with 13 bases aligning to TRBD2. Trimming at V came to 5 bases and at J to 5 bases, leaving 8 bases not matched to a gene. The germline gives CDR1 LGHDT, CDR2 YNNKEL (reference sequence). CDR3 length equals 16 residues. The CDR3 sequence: CASSKLAGGPGETQYF. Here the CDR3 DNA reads TGTGCCAGCAGCAAACTAGCGGGGGGGCCGGGTGAGACCCAGTACTTC.

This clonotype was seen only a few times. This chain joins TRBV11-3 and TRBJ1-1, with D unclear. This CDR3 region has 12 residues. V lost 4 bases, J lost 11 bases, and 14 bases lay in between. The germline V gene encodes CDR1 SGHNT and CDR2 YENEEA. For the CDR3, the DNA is TGTGCCAGCAGCTCCCGGACGAGCAGGGCTTTCTTT. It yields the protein CASSSRTSRAFF.

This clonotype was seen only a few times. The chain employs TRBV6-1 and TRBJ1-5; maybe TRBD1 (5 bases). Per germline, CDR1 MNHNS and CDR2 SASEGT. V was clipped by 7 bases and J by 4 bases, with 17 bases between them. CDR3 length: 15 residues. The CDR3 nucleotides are TGTGCCAGCAAAACCCCAGGACACATTAATCAGCCCCAGCATTTT. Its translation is CASKTPGHINQPQHF.

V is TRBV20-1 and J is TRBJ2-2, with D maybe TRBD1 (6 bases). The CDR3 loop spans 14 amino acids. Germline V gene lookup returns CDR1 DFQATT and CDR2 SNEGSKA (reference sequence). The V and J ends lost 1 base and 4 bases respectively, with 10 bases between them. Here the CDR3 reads CSARVRGGTGELFF. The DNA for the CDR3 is TGCAGTGCTAGAGTCAGGGGTGGCACCGGGGAGCTGTTTTTT.

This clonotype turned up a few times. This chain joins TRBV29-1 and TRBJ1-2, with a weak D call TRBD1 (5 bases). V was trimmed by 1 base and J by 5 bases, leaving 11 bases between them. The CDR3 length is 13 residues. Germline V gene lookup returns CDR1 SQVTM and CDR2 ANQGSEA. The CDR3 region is CSVEAAQVYGYTF. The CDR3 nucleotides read TGCAGCGTTGAAGCGGCACAGGTGTATGGCTACACCTTC.